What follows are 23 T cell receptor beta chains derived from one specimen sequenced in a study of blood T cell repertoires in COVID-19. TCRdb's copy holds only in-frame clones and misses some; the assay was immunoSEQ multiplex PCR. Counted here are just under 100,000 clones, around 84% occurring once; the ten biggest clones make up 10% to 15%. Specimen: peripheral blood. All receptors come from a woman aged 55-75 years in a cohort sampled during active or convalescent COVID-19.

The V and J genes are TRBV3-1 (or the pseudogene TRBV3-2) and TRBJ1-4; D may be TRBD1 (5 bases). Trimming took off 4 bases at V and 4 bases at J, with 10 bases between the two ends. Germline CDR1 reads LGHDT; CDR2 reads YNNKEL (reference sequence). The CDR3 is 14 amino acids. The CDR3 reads CASSPGGYNEKLFF. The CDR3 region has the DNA TGTGCCAGCAGCCCCGGGGGTTATAATGAAAAACTGTTTTTT.

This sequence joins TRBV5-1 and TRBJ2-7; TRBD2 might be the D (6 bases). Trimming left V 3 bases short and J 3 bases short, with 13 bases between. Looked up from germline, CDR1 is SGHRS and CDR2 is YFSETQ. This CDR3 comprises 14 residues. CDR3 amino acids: CASSWGTDFYEQYF. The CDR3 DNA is TGCGCCAGCAGCTGGGGGACTGATTTCTACGAGCAGTACTTC.

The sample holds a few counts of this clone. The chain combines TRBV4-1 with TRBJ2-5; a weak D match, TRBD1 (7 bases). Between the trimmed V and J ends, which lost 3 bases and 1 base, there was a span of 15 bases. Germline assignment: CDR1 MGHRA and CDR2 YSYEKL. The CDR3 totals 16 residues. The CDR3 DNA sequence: TGCGCCAGCAGCCAGGCCCGACAGGGAGGCCAAGAGACCCAGTACTTC. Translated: CASSQARQGGQETQYF.

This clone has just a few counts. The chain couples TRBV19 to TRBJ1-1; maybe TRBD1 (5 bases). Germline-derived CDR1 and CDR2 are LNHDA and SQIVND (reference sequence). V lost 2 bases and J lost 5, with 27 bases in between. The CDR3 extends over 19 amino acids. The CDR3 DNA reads TGTGCCAGTAGTATACGGTCGTTGATAGGGTTAGGGACTCGGACTGAAGCTTTCTTT. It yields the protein CASSIRSLIGLGTRTEAFF. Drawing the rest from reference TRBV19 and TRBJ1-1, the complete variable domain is DGGITQSPKYLFRKEGQNVTLSCEQNLNHDAMYWYRQDPGQGLRLIYYSQIVNDFQKGDIAEGYSVSREKKESFPLTVTSAQKNPTAFYLCASSIRSLIGLGTRTEAFFGQGTRLTVV.

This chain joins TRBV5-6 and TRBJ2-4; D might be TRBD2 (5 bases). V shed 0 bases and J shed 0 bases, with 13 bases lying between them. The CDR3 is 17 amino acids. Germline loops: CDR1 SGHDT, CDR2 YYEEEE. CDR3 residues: CASSLGPEALAKNIQYF. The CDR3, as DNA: TGTGCCAGCAGCTTGGGGCCGGAGGCCCTAGCCAAAAACATTCAGTACTTC.

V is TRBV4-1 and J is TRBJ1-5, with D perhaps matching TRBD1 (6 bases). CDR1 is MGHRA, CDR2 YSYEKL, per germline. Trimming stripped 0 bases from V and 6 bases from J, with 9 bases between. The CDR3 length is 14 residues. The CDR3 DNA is TGCGCCAGCAGCCAAGAGGGGGGGCTTCAGCCCCAGCATTTT. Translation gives CASSQEGGLQPQHF.

The CDR3 sequence: CASSFSGGNEQYF. In DNA form, the CDR3 reads TGTGCCAGCAGCTTTTCAGGGGGCAACGAGCAGTACTTC. This chain links TRBV5-6 with TRBJ2-7, with 8 bases fitting TRBD1. The CDR3 has 13 residues. J was trimmed by 5 bases and V by 2 bases; bases with no gene match: 3. Germline V gene lookup returns CDR1 SGHDT and CDR2 YYEEEE.

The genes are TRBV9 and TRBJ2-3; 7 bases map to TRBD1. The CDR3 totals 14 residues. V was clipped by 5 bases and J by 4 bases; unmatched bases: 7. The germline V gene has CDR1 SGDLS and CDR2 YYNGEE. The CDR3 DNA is TGTGCCAGCAGTGAGGGGGCCCTAGCAGATACGCAGTATTTT. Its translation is CASSEGALADTQYF.

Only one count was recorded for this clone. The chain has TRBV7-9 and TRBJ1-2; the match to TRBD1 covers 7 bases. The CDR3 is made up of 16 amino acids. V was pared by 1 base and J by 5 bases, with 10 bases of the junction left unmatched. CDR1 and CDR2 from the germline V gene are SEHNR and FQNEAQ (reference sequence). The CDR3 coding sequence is TGTGCCAGCAGCTTAGGTCCCGGGACAGTAGATTATGGCTACACCTTC. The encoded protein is CASSLGPGTVDYGYTF.

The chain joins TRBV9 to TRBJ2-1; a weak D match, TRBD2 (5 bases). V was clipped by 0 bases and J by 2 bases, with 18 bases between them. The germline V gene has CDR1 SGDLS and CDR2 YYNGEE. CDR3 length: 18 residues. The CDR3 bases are TGTGCCAGCAGCGTAGTGCCAGCGGTCGCCCCCCCCTACAATGAGCAGTTCTTC. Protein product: CASSVVPAVAPPYNEQFF.

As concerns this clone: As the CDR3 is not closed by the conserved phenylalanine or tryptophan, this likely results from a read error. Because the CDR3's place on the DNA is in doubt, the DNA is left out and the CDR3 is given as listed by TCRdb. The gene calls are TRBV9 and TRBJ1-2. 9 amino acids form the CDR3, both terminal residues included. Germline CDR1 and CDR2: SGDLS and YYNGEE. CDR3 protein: CASLGGSRK.

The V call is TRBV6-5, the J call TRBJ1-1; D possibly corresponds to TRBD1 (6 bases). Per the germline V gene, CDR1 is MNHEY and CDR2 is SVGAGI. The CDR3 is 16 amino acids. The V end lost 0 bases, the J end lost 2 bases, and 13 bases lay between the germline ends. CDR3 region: CASSYSAGASNTEAFF. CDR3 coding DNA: TGTGCCAGCAGTTACTCAGCAGGGGCTTCCAACACTGAAGCTTTCTTT.

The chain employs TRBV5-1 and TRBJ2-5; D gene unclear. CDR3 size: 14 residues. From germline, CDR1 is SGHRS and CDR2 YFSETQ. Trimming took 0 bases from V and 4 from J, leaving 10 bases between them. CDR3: CASSLERFRETQYF. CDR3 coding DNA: TGCGCCAGCAGCTTGGAACGGTTCCGAGAGACCCAGTACTTC.

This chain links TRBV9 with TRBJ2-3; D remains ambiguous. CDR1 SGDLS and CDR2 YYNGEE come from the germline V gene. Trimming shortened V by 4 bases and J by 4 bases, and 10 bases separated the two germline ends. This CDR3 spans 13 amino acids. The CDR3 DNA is TGTGCCAGCAGCCCTGTCAGGCCAGATACGCAGTATTTT. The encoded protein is CASSPVRPDTQYF.

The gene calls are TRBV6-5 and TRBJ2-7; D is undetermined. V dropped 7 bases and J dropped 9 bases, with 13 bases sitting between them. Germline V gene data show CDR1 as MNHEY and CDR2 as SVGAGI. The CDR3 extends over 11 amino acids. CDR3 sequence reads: CASTRGRRQYF. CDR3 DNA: TGTGCCAGCACACGTGGTCGGAGGCAGTACTTC.

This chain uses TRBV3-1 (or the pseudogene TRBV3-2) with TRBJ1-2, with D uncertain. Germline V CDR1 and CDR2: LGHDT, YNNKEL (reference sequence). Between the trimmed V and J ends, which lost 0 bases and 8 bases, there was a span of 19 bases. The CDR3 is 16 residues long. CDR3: CASSQETLLGLGGYTF. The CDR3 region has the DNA TGTGCCAGCAGCCAAGAGACCCTACTGGGTCTGGGCGGCTACACCTTC.

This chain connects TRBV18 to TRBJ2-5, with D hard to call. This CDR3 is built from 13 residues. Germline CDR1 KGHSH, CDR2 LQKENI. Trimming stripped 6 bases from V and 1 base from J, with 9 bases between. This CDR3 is CASSRGFQETQYF. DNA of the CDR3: TGTGCCAGCTCCCGAGGCTTCCAAGAGACCCAGTACTTC.

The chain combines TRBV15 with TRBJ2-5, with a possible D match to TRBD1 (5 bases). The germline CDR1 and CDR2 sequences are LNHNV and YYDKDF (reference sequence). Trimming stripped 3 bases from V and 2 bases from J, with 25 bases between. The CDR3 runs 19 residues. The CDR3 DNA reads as TGTGCCACCAGCAGGGCCCATTCCACAGGCCCCACGATACAAGAGACCCAGTACTTC. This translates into CATSRAHSTGPTIQETQYF.

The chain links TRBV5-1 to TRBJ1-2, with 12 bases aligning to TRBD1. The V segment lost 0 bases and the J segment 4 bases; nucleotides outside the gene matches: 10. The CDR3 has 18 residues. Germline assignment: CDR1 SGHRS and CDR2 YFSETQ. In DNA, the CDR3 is TGCGCCAGCAGCTTGGAATGGGGACAGGGGGCGCTCCCCTATGGCTACACCTTC. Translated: CASSLEWGQGALPYGYTF.

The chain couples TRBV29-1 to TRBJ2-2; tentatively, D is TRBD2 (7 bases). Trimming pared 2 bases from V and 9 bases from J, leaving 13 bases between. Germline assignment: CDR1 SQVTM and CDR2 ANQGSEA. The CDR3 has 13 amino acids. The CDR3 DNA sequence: TGCAGCGTTGAAAGGGAGGGGACAAGGGAGCTGTTTTTT. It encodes CSVEREGTRELFF.

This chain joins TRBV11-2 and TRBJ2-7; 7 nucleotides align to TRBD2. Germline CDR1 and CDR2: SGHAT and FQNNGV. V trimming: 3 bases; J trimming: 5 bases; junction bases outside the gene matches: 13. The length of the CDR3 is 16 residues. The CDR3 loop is CASSLGTMKVSHEQYF. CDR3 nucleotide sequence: TGTGCCAGCAGCTTGGGGACTATGAAGGTATCCCACGAGCAGTACTTC.

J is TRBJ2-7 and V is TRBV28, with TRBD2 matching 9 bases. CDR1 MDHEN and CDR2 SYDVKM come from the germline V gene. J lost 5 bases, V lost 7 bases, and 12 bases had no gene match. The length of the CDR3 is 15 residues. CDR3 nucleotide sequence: TGTGCCAGCAAAAATCGGCTAGCGGGAAAGAACGAGCAGTACTTC. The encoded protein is CASKNRLAGKNEQYF.

The CDR3 here is CSVGSRGSYEQYF. The CDR3 nucleotides read TGCAGCGTTGGATCCCGGGGCTCCTACGAGCAGTACTTC. The rearrangement uses TRBV29-1 and TRBJ2-7, with D possibly being TRBD2 (5 bases). CDR3 size: 13 residues. Trimming cost V 4 bases and J 0 bases, with 10 bases left between them. Germline V gene sequence: CDR1 SQVTM, CDR2 ANQGSEA.